This T cell receptor beta chain was captured in a study of T cell repertoires in cytomegalovirus infection (dated by TCRdb to about 2019). Looking at the study overall: Because public TCR beta signatures pointed to carriage of CMV infection together with the matching HLA type, the HLA type of each donor mattered for the analysis.

With regard to this clonotype: It has no known antigen specificity. The sample holds no much larger clone one base away, and base qualities are not on file.

Reading from cysteine to phenylalanine, the CDR3 counts 12 amino acids. CDR3 DNA is the only sequence kept; it has 36 bases, read in frame from the first base. V loses 6 bases of germline sequence and J loses 4 bases, and the interval between the two ends is 9 bases. Based on the germline V gene, the CDR1 and CDR2 sequences are MNHNS and SASEGT. The sequencer listed for this sample is Illumina HiSeq 1500. The public reads were quality trimmed at Q25 with fastp and then assembled into clones with MiXCR by TCRdb, keeping productive beta chains. Rows matching on CDR3 protein sequence are summarized as one entry with the most common DNA and genes. Here the sample has around 260,000 distinct CDR3 sequences; approximately 10% occur a single time. Jointly, the top ten make up around 16% of the sample. Results the study describes overall, beyond this receptor: The ex vivo response was dominated by HLA-C-restricted CMV-specific TCR beta clonotypes, which also provided the single most frequent clonotype in two of eight donors. In both this cohort and an independent cohort of more than 350 donors, the cumulative frequency of public TCR beta family members distinguished carriers of CMV infection plus the relevant HLA type.

Sequencing was carried out using PBMCs. The sequence was obtained from a human donor in good health (CMV status not recorded). Some clones in this sample may be carry-over from other donors' samples. In this chain, TRBV6-1 is recombined with TRBJ1-1; a confident D gene designation cannot be given. The CDR3 is CASRNAGTEAFF. In nucleotide form, the sequence is TGTGCCAGCAGGAACGCAGGCACTGAAGCTTTCTTT.